Listed here is a single T cell receptor (beta chain). Its specificity is unknown. The germline gives CDR1 SGHTS, CDR2 YDEGEE. J lost 2 bases, V lost 3 bases, and 3 bases had no gene match. The CDR3 covers 15 residues. The sample originates from a study of shared clonotypes between healthy human individuals. Background on the study: Each donor contributed plates that comprised three CD4 naive, three CD4 memory, two CD8 naive and one CD8 memory.

Study-level points and caveats: Represented genetic and exposure-history diversity was restricted by having few donors.

Measured with immunoSEQ multiplex PCR; TCRdb has only the in-frame clones, and not every one. The sample carries more than 1,200,000 clones, approximately 98.5% recorded once. The chain uses TRBV5-8 and TRBJ1-5; 9 positions match TRBD1. Sequencing was performed on naive CD4+ T cells sorted from blood. The subset was: CD45RA+ positively selected. This receptor was obtained from a man aged 25-40 years in good health. CDR3 protein: CASSSGDRGNQPQHF. The CDR3 DNA reads TGTGCCAGCAGCTCTGGGGACAGGGGCAATCAGCCCCAGCATTTT.